The rows below give T cell receptor beta chains drawn from one sample of a study of CD4 T cells in relation to SARS-CoV-2 and coronaviruses. For these TCRs, the target antigens are not known. The table came from immunoSEQ multiplex PCR; TCRdb's copy has only in-frame clones and leaves some out. Of tens of thousands of clones listed, 76% were seen once; the top ten hold over 15%. The sequencing sample was made of CD4+ T cells from PBMCs, cultured in vitro. The receptors were sampled from a human donor in good health. The CDR3 runs from the conserved cysteine through the conserved F or W. Each record gives: V gene, CDR3 protein.

TRBV19 CASSIRDRGQYEQYF
TRBV19 CATVQGQGAHQVFQPQHF
TRBV11-2 CASSSHRAPTGTNTEAFF
TRBV5-1 CASSLEGGPLYEQYF
TRBV14 CASSQQYFGQLGSEAFF
TRBV4-3 CASSQDPGNYGYTF
TRBV7-2 CASSLALAGGETQYF
TRBV7-9 CASSPGATNEKLFF
TRBV3-1/TRBV3-2 CASSRDYEQYF
TRBV4-1 CASSHPSGTQYF
TRBV5-1 CASSVSGTGINEQFF
TRBV19 CASEGTGANVLTF
TRBV7-6 CASTLEGGQVAGELFF
TRBV7-6 CASSTSGNTIYF
TRBV19 CATGATVEQYF